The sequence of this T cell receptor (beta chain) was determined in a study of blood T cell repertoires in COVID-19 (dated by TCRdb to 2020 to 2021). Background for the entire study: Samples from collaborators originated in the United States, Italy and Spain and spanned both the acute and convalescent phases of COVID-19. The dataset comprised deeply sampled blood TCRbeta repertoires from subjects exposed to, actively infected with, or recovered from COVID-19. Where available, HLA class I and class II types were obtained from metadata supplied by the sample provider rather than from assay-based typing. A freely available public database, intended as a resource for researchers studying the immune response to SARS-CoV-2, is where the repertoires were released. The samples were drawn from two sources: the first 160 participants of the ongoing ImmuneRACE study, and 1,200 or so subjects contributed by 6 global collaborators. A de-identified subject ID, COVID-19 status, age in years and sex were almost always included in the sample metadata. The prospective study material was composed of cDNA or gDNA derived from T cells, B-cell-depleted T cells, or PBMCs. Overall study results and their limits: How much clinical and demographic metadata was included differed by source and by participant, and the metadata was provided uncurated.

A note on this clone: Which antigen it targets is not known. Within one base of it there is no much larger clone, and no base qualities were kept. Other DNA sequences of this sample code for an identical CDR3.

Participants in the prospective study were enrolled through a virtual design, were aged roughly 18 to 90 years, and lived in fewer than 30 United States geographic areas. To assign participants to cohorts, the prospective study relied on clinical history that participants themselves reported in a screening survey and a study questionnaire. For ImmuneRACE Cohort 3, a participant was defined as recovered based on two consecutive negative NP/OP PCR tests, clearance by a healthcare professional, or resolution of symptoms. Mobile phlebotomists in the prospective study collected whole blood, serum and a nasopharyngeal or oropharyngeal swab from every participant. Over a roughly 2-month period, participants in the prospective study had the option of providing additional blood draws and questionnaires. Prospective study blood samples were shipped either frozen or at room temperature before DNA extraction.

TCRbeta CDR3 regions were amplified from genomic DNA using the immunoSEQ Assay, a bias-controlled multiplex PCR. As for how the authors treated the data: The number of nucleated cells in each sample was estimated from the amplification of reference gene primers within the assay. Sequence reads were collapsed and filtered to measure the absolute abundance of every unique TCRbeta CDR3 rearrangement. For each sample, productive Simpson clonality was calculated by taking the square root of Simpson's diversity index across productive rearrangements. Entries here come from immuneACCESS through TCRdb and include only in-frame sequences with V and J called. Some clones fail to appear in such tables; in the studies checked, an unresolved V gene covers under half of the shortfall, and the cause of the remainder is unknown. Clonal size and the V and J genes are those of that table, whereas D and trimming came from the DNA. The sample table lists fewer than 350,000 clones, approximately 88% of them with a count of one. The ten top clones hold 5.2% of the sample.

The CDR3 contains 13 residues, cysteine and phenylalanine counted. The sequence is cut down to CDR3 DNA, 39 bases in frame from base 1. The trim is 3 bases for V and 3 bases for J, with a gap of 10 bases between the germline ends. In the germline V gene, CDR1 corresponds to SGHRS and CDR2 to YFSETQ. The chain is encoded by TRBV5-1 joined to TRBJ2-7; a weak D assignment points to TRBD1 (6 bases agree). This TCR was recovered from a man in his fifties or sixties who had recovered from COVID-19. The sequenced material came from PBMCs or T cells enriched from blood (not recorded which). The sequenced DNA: TGCGCCAGCAGCTCGACGACAGGCTACGAGCAGTACTTC. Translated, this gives CASSSTTGYEQYF.